What follows are 5 T cell receptor beta chains derived from one specimen sequenced in a study of blood T cell repertoires in COVID-19. Clones were read by immunoSEQ multiplex PCR, and TCRdb kept only the in-frame ones, dropping some. The table records 110,000 to 150,000 clones, around 84% of them present only once. Sequencing was carried out using peripheral blood. The receptors here all came from a woman aged 45-65 years with acute or convalescent COVID-19.

The rearrangement uses TRBV7-3 and TRBJ2-3, with 12 bases fitting TRBD2. V lost 1 base and J lost 0; bases outside the gene matches: 5. The CDR3 is 18 amino acids. Germline V gene lookup returns CDR1 SGHTA and CDR2 FQGTGA. The CDR3: CASSLMASGGASTDTQYF. The CDR3 nucleotides are TGTGCCAGCAGCTTAATGGCTAGCGGGGGGGCGAGCACAGATACGCAGTATTTT.

The chain combines TRBV18 with TRBJ2-1, with 7 bases matching TRBD2. The V and J ends lost 5 bases and 6 bases, in that order; junction bases with no gene match: 7. Germline V gene lookup returns CDR1 KGHSH and CDR2 LQKENI. This CDR3 region has 14 residues. The CDR3 DNA reads TGTGCCAGCTCATGGGGAGGGGAGTCCAATGAGCAGTTCTTC. Protein product: CASSWGGESNEQFF.

The chain carries TRBV27 and TRBJ2-5, with D possibly being TRBD2 (5 bases). In germline, CDR1 is MNHEY, CDR2 SMNVEV (reference sequence). Trimming cost V 6 bases and J 7 bases, with 21 bases left between them. The CDR3 loop spans 15 amino acids. In nucleotides, the CDR3 is TGTGCCAGCAGCTCCCCGGATCTCGGGGATACGACCCAGTACTTC. Translated: CASSSPDLGDTTQYF.

This chain joins TRBV9 and TRBJ1-2; a possible D gene is TRBD1 (6 bases). From germline, CDR1 is SGDLS and CDR2 YYNGEE. The CDR3 is made up of 15 amino acids. V gave up 6 bases and J gave up 4 bases, with 19 bases separating them. The CDR3 loop reads CASTSDRDTAYGYTF. CDR3 sequence (DNA): TGTGCCAGCACCTCCGATCGGGACACGGCCTATGGCTACACCTTC.

The rearrangement uses TRBV7-9 and TRBJ2-2; TRBD1 aligns across 9 bases. Trimming at V came to 5 bases and at J to 4 bases, leaving 14 bases not matched to a gene. The germline V gene has CDR1 SEHNR and CDR2 FQNEAQ (reference sequence). The CDR3 consists of 18 residues. The CDR3 region is CASSHPLTGQGSTGELFF. For the CDR3, the DNA is TGTGCCAGCAGCCACCCTCTAACGGGACAGGGCAGCACCGGGGAGCTGTTTTTT.